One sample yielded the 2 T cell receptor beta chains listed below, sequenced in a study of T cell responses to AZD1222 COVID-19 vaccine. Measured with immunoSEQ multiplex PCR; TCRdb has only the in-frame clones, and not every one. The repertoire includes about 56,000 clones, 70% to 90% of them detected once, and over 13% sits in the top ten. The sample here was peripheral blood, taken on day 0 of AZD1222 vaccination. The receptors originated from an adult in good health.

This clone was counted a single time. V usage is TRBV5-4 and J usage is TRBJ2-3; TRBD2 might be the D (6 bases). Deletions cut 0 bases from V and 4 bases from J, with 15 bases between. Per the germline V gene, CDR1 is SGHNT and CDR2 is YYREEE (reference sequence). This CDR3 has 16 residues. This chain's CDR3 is CASSLARDQSSDTQYF. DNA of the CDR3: TGTGCCAGCAGCTTGGCGCGGGACCAAAGCTCAGATACGCAGTATTTT.

DNA for the CDR3: TGTGCCAGCAGCTGGGGGATTAAGGAAAAACTGTTTTTT. It translates to CASSWGIKEKLFF. The rearrangement joins TRBV5-4 to TRBJ1-4, with TRBD1 as a possible D gene (5 bases). The V gene lost 3 bases and the J gene lost 8 bases, with 11 bases spanning the gap. The CDR3 spans 13 residues. Per the germline V gene, CDR1 is SGHNT and CDR2 is YYREEE (reference sequence).